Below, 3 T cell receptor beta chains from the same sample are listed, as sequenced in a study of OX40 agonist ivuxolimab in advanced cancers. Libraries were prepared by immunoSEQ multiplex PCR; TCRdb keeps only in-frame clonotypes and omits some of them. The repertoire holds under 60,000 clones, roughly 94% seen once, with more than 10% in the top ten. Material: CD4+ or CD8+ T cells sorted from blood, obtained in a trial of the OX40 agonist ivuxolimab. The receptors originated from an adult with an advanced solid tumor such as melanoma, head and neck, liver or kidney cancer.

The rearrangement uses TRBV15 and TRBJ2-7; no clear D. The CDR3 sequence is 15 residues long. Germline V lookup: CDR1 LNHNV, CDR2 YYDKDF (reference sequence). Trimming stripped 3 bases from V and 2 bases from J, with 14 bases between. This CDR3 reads CATSRELEGTYEQYF. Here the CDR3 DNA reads TGTGCCACCAGCAGGGAGCTAGAAGGGACCTACGAGCAGTACTTC.

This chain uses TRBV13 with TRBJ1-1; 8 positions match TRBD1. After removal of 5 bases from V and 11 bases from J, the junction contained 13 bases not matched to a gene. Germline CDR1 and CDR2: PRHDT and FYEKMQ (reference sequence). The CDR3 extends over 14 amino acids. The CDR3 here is CASSTLDRAGQAFF. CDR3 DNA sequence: TGTGCCAGCAGCACATTGGACAGGGCGGGTCAGGCTTTCTTT.

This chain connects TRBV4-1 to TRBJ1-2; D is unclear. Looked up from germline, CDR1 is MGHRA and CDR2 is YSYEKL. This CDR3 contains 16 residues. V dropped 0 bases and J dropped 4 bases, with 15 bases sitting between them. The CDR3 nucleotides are TGCGCCAGCAGCCAAGATATGGCTTCTATCGGCTATGGCTACACCTTC. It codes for CASSQDMASIGYGYTF.